The 7 T cell receptor beta chains below come from one sample, sequenced in a study of CD8 T cells in ankylosing spondylitis. A single record per CDR3 protein comes from TCRdb applying MiXCR to the 5' RACE reads. The sample records a few hundred thousand distinct CDR3 sequences, roughly 11% being singletons. The sequenced sample was blood, either unsorted or a sorted T cell fraction (not recorded which). These receptors were collected from a female donor with ankylosing spondylitis or in good health (not recorded which).

Ten or more counts support this clonotype. The rearrangement joins TRBV5-6 to TRBJ2-4; TRBD1 aligns across 12 bases. The germline V gene encodes CDR1 SGHDT and CDR2 YYEEEE. This CDR3 has 17 amino acids. Losses at the gene ends were 4 bases for V and 2 bases for J; bases not matched to a gene: 7. The CDR3 sequence is CASSTLGQGATKNIQYF. The CDR3 DNA sequence: TGTGCCAGCAGCACATTGGGACAGGGGGCAACCAAAAACATTCAGTACTTC.

The rearrangement uses TRBV20-1 and TRBJ2-2, with TRBD2 identical over 16 bases. The CDR3 has 19 residues. V lost 2 bases to trimming and J lost 7 bases; unmatched junction nucleotides: 13. The germline V gene encodes CDR1 DFQATT and CDR2 SNEGSKA (reference sequence). As DNA, the CDR3 is TGCAGTGCTAGAAAGGGACTAGCGGGGGGGCGGGTTAGCTACGGGGAGCTGTTTTTT. Translating gives CSARKGLAGGRVSYGELFF.

The J gene is TRBJ1-1, the V gene TRBV14; D uncertain. The CDR3 has 15 residues. Germline V gene data show CDR1 as SGHDN and CDR2 as FVKESK. Between the trimmed V and J ends, which lost 3 bases and 5 bases, there was a span of 16 bases. The CDR3 DNA follows: TGTGCCAGCAGCCACCTGGGTCCGATGGGAACTGAAGCTTTCTTT. Amino acid sequence: CASSHLGPMGTEAFF.

This clonotype was seen at least ten times. The chain recombines TRBV12-3 or TRBV12-4 with TRBJ2-2; no clear D gene. The CDR3 runs to 13 residues. V was clipped by 3 bases and J by 6 bases, with 8 bases between them. The CDR3 DNA reads TGTGCCAGCAGTTTGTCCAGCTCCGGGGAGCTGTTTTTT. Translated: CASSLSSSGELFF.

This clonotype was counted a few times. The rearrangement joins TRBV27 to TRBJ2-7; 8 bases line up with TRBD1. Trimming took 2 bases from V and 6 from J; bases not matched to a gene: 9. The CDR3 is 15 amino acids. In germline, CDR1 is MNHEY, CDR2 SMNVEV (reference sequence). The CDR3 DNA reads as TGTGCCAGCAGTTTACTGACAGGGGTTAAGGGCGAGCAGTACTTC. This translates into CASSLLTGVKGEQYF.

This clonotype was detected many times. The V gene is TRBV6-5, the J gene TRBJ1-6; D is ambiguous. V shed 1 base and J shed 5 bases, with 6 bases lying between them. The CDR3 loop spans 14 amino acids. Per germline, CDR1 MNHEY and CDR2 SVGAGI. CDR3 sequence: CASSYYGDNSPLHF. CDR3 DNA sequence: TGTGCCAGCAGTTACTATGGGGATAATTCACCCCTCCACTTT.

The table lists this clonotype with many counts. The J gene is TRBJ2-3, the V gene TRBV27, with D unclear. CDR3 length: 15 residues. Germline CDR1 and CDR2: MNHEY and SMNVEV (reference sequence). Trimming took 3 bases from V and 3 from J, leaving 13 bases between them. The CDR3 reads CASSFSYEPTDTQYF. The CDR3 DNA sequence: TGTGCCAGCAGTTTCTCGTACGAGCCGACAGATACGCAGTATTTT.